The 10 T cell receptor beta chains below all came from one sample that was sequenced in a study of blood T cell repertoires in COVID-19. Sequencing used immunoSEQ multiplex PCR; TCRdb keeps in-frame clones, though not all of them. The sample contains approximately 220,000 clones, roughly 84% of which appear only once. The sequencing input was peripheral blood. Source of these receptors: a man aged 50-60 years who had recovered from COVID-19.

V gene TRBV19 combines with J gene TRBJ1-2; TRBD1 matches 9 bases. The germline V gene has CDR1 LNHDA and CDR2 SQIVND (reference sequence). J was trimmed by 7 bases and V by 5 bases; bases with no gene match: 11. CDR3 length: 15 residues. In DNA, the CDR3 is TGTGCCAGTAGTGGAGGACAGGGGACGTGGTTTGGCTACACCTTC. Translating gives CASSGGQGTWFGYTF.

The CDR3: CASSLFQGHMANVLTF. CDR3 nucleotides: TGTGCCAGCAGTTTATTTCAGGGACACATGGCCAACGTCCTGACTTTC. V is TRBV28 and J is TRBJ2-6; tentative D call: TRBD1 (6 bases). Per germline, CDR1 MDHEN and CDR2 SYDVKM. V was pared by 1 base and J by 6 bases, with 13 bases between. There are 16 residues in the CDR3. The entire variable domain, with the rest obtained from reference TRBV28 and TRBJ2-6, is as follows: DVKVTQSSRYLVKRTGEKVFLECVQDMDHENMFWYRQDPGLGLRLIYFSYDVKMKEKGDIPEGYSVSREKKERFSLILESASTNQTSMYLCASSLFQGHMANVLTFGAGSRLTVL.

J is TRBJ2-5 and V is TRBV7-6; D remains ambiguous. The germline V and J ends were trimmed by 3 bases and 4 bases, with 9 bases remaining between them. CDR3 size: 13 residues. The germline V gene has CDR1 SGHVS and CDR2 FNYEAQ. The CDR3 DNA is TGTGCCAGCAGCTTTTCCTCTTTAGAGACCCAGTACTTC. Encoded protein: CASSFSSLETQYF.

The CDR3 DNA sequence: TGTGCCACCAGTGAATACAGCCGTCCTTTCGTAGCCAAAAACATTCAGTACTTC. Translating gives CATSEYSRPFVAKNIQYF. The V call is TRBV24-1, the J call TRBJ2-4; the D is unclear. The germline V gene encodes CDR1 KGHDR and CDR2 SFDVKD. Deletions cut 4 bases from V and 0 bases from J, with 18 bases between. The CDR3 consists of 18 residues.

The chain links TRBV7-2 to TRBJ2-7, with 11 bases lining up with TRBD1. The germline V gene has CDR1 SGHTA and CDR2 FQGNSA. The CDR3 length is 16 residues. V trimming: 0 bases; J trimming: 3 bases; junction bases outside the gene matches: 4. The CDR3 nucleotides read TGTGCCAGCAGCTTAGCGCCGGGGACAGGGGGCTACGAGCAGTACTTC. Encoded protein: CASSLAPGTGGYEQYF.

The chain recombines TRBV19 with TRBJ1-2; perhaps TRBD1 as D (5 bases). The germline V gene has CDR1 LNHDA and CDR2 SQIVND (reference sequence). The CDR3 spans 13 residues. Deletions cut 7 bases from V and 4 bases from J, with 13 bases between. DNA for the CDR3: TGTGCCAGTACGGCAGGGAACGGCTATGGCTACACCTTC. Translating it yields CASTAGNGYGYTF.

The chain couples TRBV14 to TRBJ2-2, with 12 bases fitting TRBD2. The CDR3 loop spans 16 amino acids. Germline V gives CDR1 SGHDN, CDR2 FVKESK. V lost 1 base, J lost 5 bases, and 2 bases stayed unmatched. In DNA, the CDR3 is TGTGCCAGCAGCCAAGGACTAGCGGGAGTTACCGGGGAGCTGTTTTTT. Encoded protein: CASSQGLAGVTGELFF.

This chain links TRBV2 with TRBJ1-5, with 8 bases aligning to TRBD1. In germline, CDR1 is SNHLY, CDR2 FYNNEI. The CDR3 runs to 17 residues. With 5 bases clipped from V and 6 bases from J, the junction kept 15 bases outside the gene matches. CDR3 sequence: CASSPPAQDRAGQPQHF. For the CDR3, the DNA is TGTGCCAGCAGTCCTCCCGCACAGGACAGGGCGGGTCAGCCCCAGCATTTT.

The genes are TRBV5-6 and TRBJ2-1, with D unclear. CDR3 size: 12 residues. The germline V gene encodes CDR1 SGHDT and CDR2 YYEEEE. Trimming pared 0 bases from V and 6 bases from J, leaving 4 bases between. CDR3 nucleotide sequence: TGTGCCAGCAGCTTGGCCGTCAATGAGCAGTTCTTC. It encodes CASSLAVNEQFF.

This clone occurred a few times. The CDR3 DNA follows: TGTGCCAGTAGTTCGGCAGGCACCTTGAACACTGAAGCTTTCTTT. It codes for CASSSAGTLNTEAFF. The V gene is TRBV19, the J gene TRBJ1-1; D ambiguous. CDR3 length equals 15 residues. Germline assignment: CDR1 LNHDA and CDR2 SQIVND (reference sequence). The V and J ends lost 5 bases and 0 bases respectively, with 13 bases between them.